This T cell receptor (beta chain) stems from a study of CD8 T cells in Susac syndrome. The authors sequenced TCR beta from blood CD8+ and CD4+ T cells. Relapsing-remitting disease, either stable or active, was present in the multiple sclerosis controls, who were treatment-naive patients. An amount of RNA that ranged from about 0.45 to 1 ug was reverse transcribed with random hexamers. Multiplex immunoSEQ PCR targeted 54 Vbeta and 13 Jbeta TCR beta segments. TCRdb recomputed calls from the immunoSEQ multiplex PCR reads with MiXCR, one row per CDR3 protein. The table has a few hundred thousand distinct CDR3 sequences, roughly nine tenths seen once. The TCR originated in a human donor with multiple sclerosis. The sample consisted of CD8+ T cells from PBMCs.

The CDR3 DNA sequence: TGCAGCGTTGAAGAGACAGGGACGTACGAGCAGTACTTC. This codes for CSVEETGTYEQYF. This chain links TRBV29-1 with TRBJ2-7, with TRBD1 matching over 7 bases. V trimming: 0 bases; J trimming: 4 bases; junction bases outside the gene matches: 3. In germline, CDR1 is SQVTM, CDR2 ANQGSEA. The CDR3 has 13 amino acids.